The entry below gives a single T cell receptor beta chain sequence along with its context. This sample is drawn from a study of blood T cell repertoires in COVID-19. Looking at the study overall: Sources were T cells, B-cell-depleted T cells, or PBMCs; the material itself was cDNA or gDNA.

Germline assignment: CDR1 KGHDR and CDR2 SFDVKD. V was pared by 1 base and J by 9 bases, with 9 bases of the junction left unmatched. The CDR3 loop spans 16 amino acids. In the source study's methods: Reference gene primers were amplified, and this amplification served to estimate nucleated cell counts. TCRdb's table, derived via immunoSEQ multiplex PCR, lists solely in-frame clones and lacks some. V and J calls and clone size are given by that table; D and trimming were obtained from the DNA. The sample lists 250,000 or so clones, roughly 90% occurring once. Assignments of participants to cohorts depended upon their own reported clinical history. Exposed study participants had met a COVID-19 case within 2 weeks before entry.

The receptor comes from a man aged 35 to 55 who had been exposed to COVID-19. Sequenced material: PBMCs or T cells enriched from blood (not recorded which). The chain couples TRBV24-1 to TRBJ2-3; the match to TRBD1 covers 10 bases. The chain's CDR3 is CATSDLRDRGSRTQYF. In DNA form, the CDR3 reads TGTGCCACCAGTGATTTAAGGGACAGGGGCTCACGGACGCAGTATTTT.